This T cell receptor (beta chain) was sequenced for a study of blood T cells in healthy people across ages (dated by TCRdb to 2013 to 2016). Background for the entire study: In model experiments, template switching captured roughly one uniquely barcoded TCR beta cDNA molecule for every two T cells. The study measured age-related changes in TCR beta repertoire diversity using deep sequencing normalized with unique cDNA molecular identifiers. The donors were split into four age groups: young (average around 15 years), middle-aged (39), aged (about 56) and long-lived (approximately 80). To avoid experimental bias, donors of different ages were spread randomly across the sequencing lanes. Two additional independent replicas of 1 million unique cDNA reads from the same blood draw were analyzed for two donors (one aged 18 to 30 and one aged 80 or older).

This clonotype was seen more than once but under ten times. This receptor's antigen is unknown. The record has no base qualities; no much larger clone is one base away. Results and caveats for the whole study, not just this receptor: Since profiling was done on bulk unsorted PBMCs, naive and antigen-experienced compartments could not be conclusively compared. A strong correlation was found between observed TCR beta diversity and the percentage of naive T cells measured by flow cytometry. As age increased, observed TCR beta diversity per million T cells dropped in a roughly linear way, and a significant reduction was already evident by age 40. Donor CMV infection status was unknown, potentially confounding age-related changes in expanded clonotypes. Estimates of total diversity based on one million sequenced T cells were considered lower bounds and underestimates. Compared with the aged group, more naive CD4+ T cells, fewer expanded clones and increased TCR diversity were shown by the long-lived group, suggesting age selection.

The 40 or so donors, aged 6 to 90 years, were systemically healthy Caucasian individuals from Russia. Approximately 10 milliliters of peripheral blood were collected from each donor into EDTA-treated Vacutainer tubes. Ficoll-Paque density-gradient centrifugation was used to isolate PBMCs, with at least 6 million per sample. Trizol reagent was used to extract total RNA from PBMCs, with at least 5 micrograms per sample. For every donor, an aliquot of PBMCs went through flow cytometry to measure the percentages of naive CD45RAhigh/CD27high T cells. The protocol used for the library was 5' RACE. The instrument was an Illumina HiSeq 2500. The second PCR ran for roughly 6 to 11 cycles and used a J-beta primer mix along with a sample-barcoded 5' primer. A template-switch 5' adaptor carrying 12 random nucleotides introduced a unique molecular identifier onto each TCR beta cDNA molecule. At least 3 million CDR3-containing paired-end reads were obtained from each sample. First-strand cDNA was synthesized from all RNA with the Mint cDNA synthesis kit, primed by a TRBC-specific oligonucleotide. After uracil-DNA glycosylase treatment, a first 18-cycle PCR used universal primers M1SS and BC2_uni_R on all cDNA. In the authors' own workflow: For normalization, 1 million high-quality reads, each with a distinct molecular identifier, were randomly selected from each sample. Reads sharing molecular identifiers were discarded rather than binned into consensus sequences. MiTCR, run with a Q25 quality threshold and the strictest error-elimination algorithm, handled CDR3 identification, clonotype clustering and error correction. A nonparametric unseen species model with Euler transformation was used to estimate lower-bound total TCR beta diversity. TCRdb itself trimmed the public reads at Q25 with fastp, ran MiXCR and retained productive beta chains. For every CDR3 protein sequence, its rows merge into one entry that carries the most common genes and DNA. TCRdb assigned the V and J calls; the authors' analysis was not used. The sample table contains about 1.6 million distinct CDR3 sequences; only one count was recorded for about 35% of them. The top ten clones comprise 11% of the sample.

The CDR3 numbers 14 residues from cysteine through phenylalanine. CDR3 DNA is the only sequence kept; it has 42 bases, read in frame from the first base. In the germline V gene (reference sequence), CDR1 corresponds to PRHDT and CDR2 to FYEKMQ. Unmatched junction bases come to 4, with V trimmed by 3 bases and J by 3 bases. The sequenced sample was blood. The origin of this receptor is a woman aged 30 to 39 in good health. The chain uses TRBV13 and TRBJ2-7; TRBD1 matches 8 bases in the middle. The bases read TGTGCCAGCAGCTTCCAGGGGGCGCACTACGAGCAGTACTTC. The encoded protein is CASSFQGAHYEQYF.